Shown below are 5 T cell receptor beta chains from a single sample sequenced in a study of Graves' ophthalmopathy and Graves' hyperthyroidism (dated by TCRdb to 2017 to 2018). Instrument used: Illumina HiSeq 2000. TCR beta CDR3 regions were amplified from RNA transcripts for repertoire sequencing. The first round was an RT-PCR using HTBI primers with the Qiagen OneStep RT-PCR kit, and this first round was followed by a second-round multiplex PCR, then size selection and purification. TCRdb reran the public reads through fastp at Q25 and MiXCR, keeping productive beta chains. CDR3 protein duplicates are merged, each entry listing the most common genes and DNA. The table for this sample lists hundreds of thousands of distinct CDR3 sequences; about 41% of them were counted only once. The top ten clonotypes cover over 2.5% of the sample. The sequencing input was peripheral blood. Every receptor here comes from an adult man with Graves' ophthalmopathy.

As concerns this clonotype: A much larger clone sits a single nucleotide away, making a read error possible. The chain uses TRBV12-3 or TRBV12-4 and TRBJ1-2; 9 nucleotides line up with TRBD1. This CDR3 region has 14 residues. CDR3 region: CASSPGQGLGGYIF. The CDR3 nucleotides read TGTGCCAGCAGTCCGGGACAGGGCCTGGGGGGCTACATCTTC.

The genes are TRBV6-6 and TRBJ2-6; D is ambiguous. V was pared by 6 bases and J by 2 bases, with 11 bases between. Germline V gene data show CDR1 as MNHNY and CDR2 as SVGAGI (reference sequence). The CDR3 has 15 amino acids. CDR3 residues: CASRRRRTGANVLTF. The DNA of the CDR3 is TGTGCCAGCAGGAGACGGCGGACTGGGGCCAACGTCCTGACTTTC.

This clonotype was seen repeatedly, ten times or more. The chain couples TRBV7-2 to TRBJ2-7; 10 nucleotides align to TRBD1. J was trimmed by 5 bases and V by 5 bases; bases with no gene match: 6. Germline-derived CDR1 and CDR2 are SGHTA and FQGNSA. The CDR3 is made up of 14 amino acids. The CDR3 region is CASSQAGTGDEQYF. The CDR3 DNA reads as TGTGCCAGCAGCCAAGCCGGGACAGGGGACGAGCAGTACTTC.

The V and J genes are TRBV6-5 and TRBJ1-5; TRBD1 might be the D (5 bases). Germline V gene data show CDR1 as MNHEY and CDR2 as SVGAGI. This CDR3 contains 15 residues. Trimming took off 8 bases at V and 11 bases at J, with 25 bases between the two ends. The CDR3 loop reads CASYLRDLPRPTQHF. For the CDR3, the DNA is TGTGCCAGCTATCTACGGGACCTCCCAAGGCCCACCCAGCATTTT.

Points on this clonotype: A much larger clone is a single base away; this may be a read error. The final CDR3 position lacks the conserved phenylalanine or tryptophan, pointing to a likely read error. The DNA of the CDR3 is TGTGCCAGCAGCTTGGCCGACGCCTGGGGCGCTTTCCTT. It yields the protein CASSLADAWGAFL. This chain joins TRBV19 and TRBJ1-1; maybe TRBD1 (5 bases). V was cut by 9 bases and J by 11 bases, with 22 bases left in between. CDR3 length: 13 amino acids. The germline V gene has CDR1 LNHDA and CDR2 SQIVND (reference sequence).